Detailed here is one T cell receptor beta chain. Its cognate antigen is unknown. Genomic DNA came from roughly 84 million PBMCs in unsorted samples. This entry belongs to a study of shared clonotypes between healthy human individuals. Study results and limitations: The authors sampled blood alone, and tissue repertoires likely differ.

Scientists sequenced DNA from unsorted PBMC on ten immunoSEQ deep assay plates. Some clones are missing from TCRdb's copy, which holds only in-frame ones; the method was immunoSEQ multiplex PCR. The sample yields about 490,000 clones, 76% seen once. CDR3 length: 14 residues. Germline values: CDR1 MNHNS, CDR2 SASEGT. The V segment lost 8 bases and the J segment 0 bases; nucleotides outside the gene matches: 6. This receptor was identified in a woman aged 40 to 50 in good health. Some clones in this sample may be carry-over from other donors' samples. The material sequenced was PBMCs. The chain combines TRBV6-1 with TRBJ2-7, with TRBD1 identical over 8 bases. CDR3 protein: CASRGTGDSYEQYF. The CDR3, as DNA: TGTGCCAGCCGGGGGACAGGCGACTCCTACGAGCAGTACTTC.